Below are 29 T cell receptor beta chains sequenced from a single sample in a study of cytomegalovirus exposure and HLA in healthy donors. Here immunoSEQ multiplex PCR was the method, and the copy in TCRdb shows in-frame clones only, minus some. The sample carries 150,000 to 200,000 clones, approximately 86% recorded once. What was sequenced was PBMCs. The receptors originated from a woman aged 18 to 35 in good health and CMV-seronegative.

The chain is built from TRBV6-5 and TRBJ2-5, with 8 bases lining up with TRBD2. The CDR3 totals 16 residues. V lost 1 base, J lost 1 base, and 5 bases stayed unmatched. Germline V gives CDR1 MNHEY, CDR2 SVGAGI. This CDR3 reads CASSYLRGAIQETQYF. The CDR3 DNA sequence: TGTGCCAGCAGTTACTTGCGGGGGGCCATCCAAGAGACCCAGTACTTC.

V gene TRBV10-3 combines with J gene TRBJ2-7; 7 positions match TRBD1. J lost 1 base, V lost 10 bases, and 10 bases had no gene match. This CDR3 has 14 amino acids. Germline CDR1 and CDR2: ENHRY and SYGVKD. The CDR3 reads CATSDRPTSYEQYF. Here the CDR3 DNA reads TGTGCCACCTCGGACAGGCCAACATCCTACGAGCAGTACTTC.

The chain uses TRBV30 and TRBJ2-7; 12 bases are shared with TRBD2. In germline, CDR1 is GTSNPN, CDR2 SVGIG (reference sequence). Losses at the gene ends were 5 bases for V and 3 bases for J; bases not matched to a gene: 8. This CDR3 comprises 15 residues. The CDR3 nucleotides are TGTGCCTGGGCTAGCGGGGGGGCCCCGGTCTACGAGCAGTACTTC. Protein sequence: CAWASGGAPVYEQYF.

This rearrangement joins TRBV27 to TRBJ1-1; 10 positions agree with TRBD1. J gave up 7 bases and V 5 bases, and 1 base lay outside the gene matches. The CDR3 covers 12 residues. Germline V gene lookup returns CDR1 MNHEY and CDR2 SMNVEV (reference sequence). CDR3 DNA sequence: TGTGCCAGCAGTGACAGGGGGCTTGAAGCTTTCTTT. This translates into CASSDRGLEAFF.

The J gene is TRBJ1-1, the V gene TRBV6-5; D unclear. The CDR3 is 16 amino acids. Germline-derived CDR1 and CDR2 are MNHEY and SVGAGI. The ends were cut back, 1 base at V and 0 bases at J, with 12 bases in the middle. CDR3 amino acids: CASSYFSGAMNTEAFF. The CDR3 nucleotides are TGTGCCAGCAGTTACTTTAGTGGAGCCATGAACACTGAAGCTTTCTTT.

CDR3 residues: CASSLRTPGVNNEQFF. Written as DNA, the CDR3 is TGTGCCAGCAGCCTCCGGACTCCCGGAGTCAACAATGAGCAGTTCTTC. This chain uses TRBV13 with TRBJ2-1; TRBD2 is a possible D gene (5 bases). Trimming cost V 5 bases and J 5 bases, with 19 bases left between them. Germline-derived CDR1 and CDR2 are PRHDT and FYEKMQ (reference sequence). The CDR3 sequence is 16 residues long.

The sample holds a few counts of this clone. The chain has TRBV18 and TRBJ1-1; tentative D call: TRBD1 (6 bases). Deletions cut 4 bases from V and 4 bases from J, with 16 bases between. The germline V gene encodes CDR1 KGHSH and CDR2 LQKENI. CDR3 length: 15 residues. The CDR3 protein is CASSRTTGMGTEAFF. The DNA for the CDR3 is TGTGCCAGCTCACGAACCACAGGGATGGGCACTGAAGCTTTCTTT.

This chain uses TRBV5-1 with TRBJ2-7; D gene uncertain. The CDR3 is 13 amino acids. The V gene's germline CDR1 is SGHRS and CDR2 YFSETQ. The V and J ends lost 0 bases and 3 bases respectively, with 7 bases between them. CDR3 nucleotides: TGCGCCAGCAGCTTGGGACACCGCTACGAGCAGTACTTC. The encoded protein is CASSLGHRYEQYF. Full variable domain (outside the CDR3, taken from reference TRBV5-1 and TRBJ2-7): KAGVTQTPRYLIKTRGQQVTLSCSPISGHRSVSWYQQTPGQGLQFLFEYFSETQRNKGNFPGRFSGRQFSNSRSEMNVSTLELGDSALYLCASSLGHRYEQYFGPGTRLTVT.

The table lists this clone with a few counts. The rearrangement links TRBV6-5 to TRBJ2-5, with 10 nucleotides matching TRBD1. The CDR3 sequence is 15 residues long. Germline V gene lookup returns CDR1 MNHEY and CDR2 SVGAGI. With 7 bases clipped from V and 4 bases from J, the junction kept 9 bases outside the gene matches. The CDR3, as DNA: TGTGCCAGCAAGATCCGGACAGGGGGGAGAGAGACCCAGTACTTC. It specifies CASKIRTGGRETQYF.

The genes are TRBV29-1 and TRBJ1-1; no clear D gene. The CDR3 is 13 amino acids. The V gene lost 5 bases and the J gene lost 5 bases, with 15 bases spanning the gap. Germline CDR1 is SQVTM and CDR2 is ANQGSEA. CDR3: CSVTEEGHTEAFF. The CDR3 nucleotides are TGCAGCGTTACCGAGGAGGGCCATACTGAAGCTTTCTTT.

This sequence joins TRBV5-4 and TRBJ1-1; D not resolved. This CDR3 has 13 amino acids. V gave up 0 bases and J gave up 4 bases, with 7 bases separating them. Looked up from germline, CDR1 is SGHNT and CDR2 is YYREEE (reference sequence). The CDR3 DNA is TGTGCCAGCAGCTTGGTACGGGGCACTGAAGCTTTCTTT. Protein sequence: CASSLVRGTEAFF. The full variable domain, completed using reference TRBV5-4 and TRBJ1-1, is ETGVTQSPTHLIKTRGQQVTLRCSSQSGHNTVSWYQQALGQGPQFIFQYYREEENGRGNFPPRFSGLQFPNYSSELNVNALELDDSALYLCASSLVRGTEAFFGQGTRLTVV.

This clone was picked up one time. This chain joins TRBV5-1 and TRBJ2-7, with a possible D match to TRBD2 (5 bases). V shed 2 bases and J shed 3 bases, with 12 bases lying between them. Per germline, CDR1 SGHRS and CDR2 YFSETQ. CDR3 size: 14 residues. CDR3: CASSLVGANYEQYF. As DNA, the CDR3 is TGCGCCAGCAGCTTAGTGGGAGCTAACTACGAGCAGTACTTC.

The genes are TRBV27 and TRBJ1-2, with 9 bases identical to TRBD1. V gave up 8 bases and J gave up 4 bases; unmatched junction bases: 11. CDR3 length: 15 residues. From germline, CDR1 is MNHEY and CDR2 SMNVEV (reference sequence). CDR3: CASGIHRGRSYGYTF. The CDR3, as DNA: TGTGCCAGCGGAATCCACAGGGGGCGCAGCTATGGCTACACCTTC.

V and J are TRBV30 and TRBJ1-1; no definite D call. This CDR3 has 13 amino acids. V was shortened by 5 bases and J by 0 bases, with 10 bases between the two germline ends. The germline V gene encodes CDR1 GTSNPN and CDR2 SVGIG (reference sequence). The CDR3 protein is CAWLEPLNTEAFF. Here the CDR3 DNA reads TGTGCCTGGTTAGAACCCCTGAACACTGAAGCTTTCTTT.

This chain uses TRBV9 with TRBJ1-3; possible D gene TRBD1, 6 bases. The CDR3 has 16 residues. Germline values: CDR1 SGDLS, CDR2 YYNGEE. Trimming removed 3 bases at V and 4 bases at J, with 17 bases between. This CDR3 is CASSGPQGLEGNTIYF. The CDR3 DNA follows: TGTGCCAGCAGCGGACCACAGGGTCTAGAAGGAAACACCATATATTTT. The whole variable domain, filled in from reference TRBV9 and TRBJ1-3, reads DSGVTQTPKHLITATGQRVTLRCSPRSGDLSVYWYQQSLDQGLQFLIQYYNGEERAKGNILERFSAQQFPDLHSELNLSSLELGDSALYFCASSGPQGLEGNTIYFGEGSWLTVV.

This clone was seen just once. DNA for the CDR3: TGTGCCAGCAGGGAGAATCCGACGGGCGGGGAGCTGTTTTTT. It codes for CASRENPTGGELFF. The rearrangement joins TRBV2 to TRBJ2-2; D is ambiguous. There are 14 residues in the CDR3. Germline V gene sequence: CDR1 SNHLY, CDR2 FYNNEI. V was trimmed by 6 bases and J by 7 bases, leaving 15 bases between them.

The chain has TRBV21-1 and TRBJ2-7; the D call of TRBD2 is as the table states it, not checked on the DNA. TRBV21-1 is marked as a pseudogene. This CDR3 comprises 16 residues. The CDR3 sequence: CASKVTTSRDRYEQYF. For the CDR3, the DNA is TGTGCCAGCAAGGTTACGACTAGCCGAGATCGCTACGAGCAGTACTTC.

The rearrangement uses TRBV2 and TRBJ2-7; 7 nucleotides agree with TRBD2. Unmatched junction bases numbered 16, after V lost 10 bases and J lost 4 bases. The germline V gene encodes CDR1 SNHLY and CDR2 FYNNEI. There are 15 residues in the CDR3. The CDR3 loop reads CANLPPGLNTYEQYF. Here the CDR3 DNA reads TGTGCCAACCTACCCCCGGGACTAAATACTTACGAGCAGTACTTC.

The CDR3 DNA sequence: TGTGCCAGCAGCTACGGACAGGCAAATGAAAAACTGTTTTTT. Its translation: CASSYGQANEKLFF. This chain links TRBV5-6 with TRBJ1-4; TRBD1 matches at 7 bases. The CDR3 has 14 residues. CDR1 is SGHDT, CDR2 YYEEEE, per germline. After removal of 3 bases from V and 5 bases from J, the junction contained 4 bases not matched to a gene. The full variable domain, in which reference TRBV5-6 and TRBJ1-4 provide the parts outside the CDR3, is DAGVTQSPTHLIKTRGQQVTLRCSPKSGHDTVSWYQQALGQGPQFIFQYYEEEERQRGNFPDRFSGHQFPNYSSELNVNALLLGDSALYLCASSYGQANEKLFFGSGTQLSVL.

This clone was detected only once. This chain links TRBV6-5 with TRBJ2-2; D is unresolved. With 6 bases removed from V and 4 bases from J, the gap between germline ends came to 15 bases. CDR1 is MNHEY and CDR2 is SVGAGI in the germline V gene. CDR3 length: 15 residues. The CDR3 DNA is TGTGCCAGCAGCCATCGAGTCGCCGGCACCGGGGAGCTGTTTTTT. Encoded protein: CASSHRVAGTGELFF.

Only one count was recorded for this clone. This chain uses TRBV19 with TRBJ2-5; D is unclear. Trimming left V 3 bases short and J 3 bases short, with 17 bases between. The CDR3 contains 16 residues. Germline CDR1 and CDR2: LNHDA and SQIVND (reference sequence). The CDR3 nucleotides read TGTGCCAGTAGTATGGCGTTAATGGGCACGAAAGAGACCCAGTACTTC. This encodes CASSMALMGTKETQYF.

This clone was detected only a few times. Here the CDR3 DNA reads TGTGCCAGCAGCTTGGTGAGTTTCGGGAGGGACAATGAGCAGTTCTTC. Residues: CASSLVSFGRDNEQFF. The chain joins TRBV5-6 to TRBJ2-1, with TRBD2 identical over 8 bases. Germline CDR1 is SGHDT and CDR2 is YYEEEE. J gave up 5 bases and V 0 bases, and 7 bases lay outside the gene matches. The CDR3 is 16 amino acids.

The gene calls are TRBV14 and TRBJ2-7; D may be TRBD2 (6 bases). The CDR3 has 15 amino acids. Germline V CDR1 and CDR2: SGHDN, FVKESK. Deletions cut 2 bases from V and 0 bases from J, with 11 bases between. The CDR3 DNA reads as TGTGCCAGCAGCCAAATTACGGGAGCCTCCTACGAGCAGTACTTC. Amino acid sequence: CASSQITGASYEQYF.

The rearrangement uses TRBV20-1 and TRBJ2-1; D call uncertain. Germline CDR1 DFQATT, CDR2 SNEGSKA (reference sequence). There are 11 residues in the CDR3. The V end lost 4 bases, the J end lost 10 bases, and 11 bases lay between the germline ends. CDR3 in amino acids: CSAKERAEQFF. The CDR3 nucleotides read TGCAGTGCTAAGGAGCGTGCCGAGCAGTTCTTC.

J is TRBJ2-7 and V is TRBV11-2; D possibly corresponds to TRBD1 (6 bases). In germline, CDR1 is SGHAT, CDR2 FQNNGV. This CDR3 region has 16 residues. Trimming left V 0 bases short and J 5 bases short, with 17 bases between. The CDR3 loop is CASSLDSYRDSNEQYF. The CDR3 DNA follows: TGTGCCAGCAGCTTAGATTCCTACAGGGATTCGAACGAGCAGTACTTC.

Note on this clone: One junction end does not reproduce the germline sequence, and a read error may be involved. This chain joins TRBV6-1 and TRBJ1-1, with D possibly TRBD1 on 5 matching bases. Germline CDR1 reads MNHNS; CDR2 reads SASEGT. The CDR3 length is 13 residues. This CDR3 reads CATTQGMKTEAFF. CDR3 DNA: TGTGCCACCACGCAGGGTATGAAGACTGAAGCTTTCTTT.

The chain is built from TRBV2 and TRBJ1-5, with 9 positions matching TRBD1. The CDR3 extends over 16 amino acids. Trimming at V came to 7 bases and at J to 7 bases, leaving 14 bases not matched to a gene. The germline V gene has CDR1 SNHLY and CDR2 FYNNEI. CDR3 in amino acids: CASKGGLGQGGQPQHF. CDR3 nucleotides: TGTGCCAGCAAAGGAGGGTTGGGACAGGGAGGACAGCCCCAGCATTTT. The whole variable domain, filled in from reference TRBV2 and TRBJ1-5, reads EPEVTQTPSHQVTQMGQEVILRCVPISNHLYFYWYRQILGQKVEFLVSFYNNEISEKSEIFDDQFSVERPDGSNFTLKIRSTKLEDSAMYFCASKGGLGQGGQPQHFGDGTRLSIL.

The V gene is TRBV30, the J gene TRBJ1-3, with D perhaps TRBD1 (6 bases). Germline lookup yields CDR1 GTSNPN and CDR2 SVGIG (reference sequence). Deletions cut 8 bases from V and 0 bases from J, with 17 bases between. The CDR3 covers 15 residues. The CDR3 is CATRGFSSSGNTIYF. CDR3 nucleotides: TGTGCCACGAGGGGGTTTTCAAGCTCTGGAAACACCATATATTTT.

The J gene is TRBJ1-1, the V gene TRBV18; TRBD1 is a possible D gene (6 bases). This CDR3 is built from 17 residues. Germline loops: CDR1 KGHSH, CDR2 LQKENI. Trimming took 3 bases from V and 0 from J, leaving 17 bases between them. CDR3 DNA: TGTGCCAGCTCACCTTCCGGGGGGCGGGTGATGAACACTGAAGCTTTCTTT. Its protein product is CASSPSGGRVMNTEAFF.